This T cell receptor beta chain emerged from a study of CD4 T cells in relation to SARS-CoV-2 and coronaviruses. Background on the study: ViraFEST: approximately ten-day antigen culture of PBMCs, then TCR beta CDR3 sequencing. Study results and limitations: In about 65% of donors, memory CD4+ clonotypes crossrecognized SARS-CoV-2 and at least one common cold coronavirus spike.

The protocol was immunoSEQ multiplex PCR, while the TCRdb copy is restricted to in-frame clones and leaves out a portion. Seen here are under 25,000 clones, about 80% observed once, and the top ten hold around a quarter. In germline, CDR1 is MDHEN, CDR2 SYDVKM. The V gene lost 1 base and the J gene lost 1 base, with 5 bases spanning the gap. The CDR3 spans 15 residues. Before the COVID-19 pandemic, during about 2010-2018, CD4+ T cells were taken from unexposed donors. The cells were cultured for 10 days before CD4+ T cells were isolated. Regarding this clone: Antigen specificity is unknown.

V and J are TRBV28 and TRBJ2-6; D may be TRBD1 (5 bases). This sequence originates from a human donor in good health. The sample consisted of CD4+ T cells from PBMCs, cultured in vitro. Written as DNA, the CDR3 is TGTGCCAGCAGTTTATCAGGGTCTGGGGCCAACGTCCTGACTTTC. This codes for CASSLSGSGANVLTF.